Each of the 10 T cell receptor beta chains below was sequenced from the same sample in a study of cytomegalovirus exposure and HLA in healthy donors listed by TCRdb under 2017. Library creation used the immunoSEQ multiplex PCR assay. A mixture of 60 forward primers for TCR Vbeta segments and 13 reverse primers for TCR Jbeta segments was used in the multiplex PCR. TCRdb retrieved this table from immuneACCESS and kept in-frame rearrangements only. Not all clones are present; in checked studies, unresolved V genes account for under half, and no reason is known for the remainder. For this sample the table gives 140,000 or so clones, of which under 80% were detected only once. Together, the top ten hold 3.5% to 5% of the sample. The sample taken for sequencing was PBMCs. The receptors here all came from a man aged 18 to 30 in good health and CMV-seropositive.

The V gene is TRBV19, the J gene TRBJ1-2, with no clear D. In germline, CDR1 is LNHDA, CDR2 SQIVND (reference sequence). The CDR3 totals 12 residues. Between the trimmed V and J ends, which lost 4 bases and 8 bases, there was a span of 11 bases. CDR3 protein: CASSSTARGYTF. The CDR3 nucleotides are TGTGCCAGTAGTAGTACAGCCAGGGGCTACACCTTC. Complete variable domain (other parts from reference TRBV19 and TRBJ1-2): DGGITQSPKYLFRKEGQNVTLSCEQNLNHDAMYWYRQDPGQGLRLIYYSQIVNDFQKGDIAEGYSVSREKKESFPLTVTSAQKNPTAFYLCASSSTARGYTFGSGTRLTVV.

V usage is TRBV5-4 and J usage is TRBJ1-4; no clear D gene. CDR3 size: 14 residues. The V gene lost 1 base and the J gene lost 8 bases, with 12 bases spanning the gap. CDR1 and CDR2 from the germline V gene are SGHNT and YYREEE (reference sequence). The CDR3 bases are TGTGCCAGCAGCTTGTTCCAGGAAGTGGAAAAACTGTTTTTT. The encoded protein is CASSLFQEVEKLFF.

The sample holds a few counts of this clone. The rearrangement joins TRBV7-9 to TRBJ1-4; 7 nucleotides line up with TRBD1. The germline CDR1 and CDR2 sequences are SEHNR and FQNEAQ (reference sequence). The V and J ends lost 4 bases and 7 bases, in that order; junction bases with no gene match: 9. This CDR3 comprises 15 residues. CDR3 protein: CASSSGDRAGEKLFF. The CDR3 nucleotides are TGTGCCAGCAGCTCCGGAGACAGGGCGGGTGAAAAACTGTTTTTT.

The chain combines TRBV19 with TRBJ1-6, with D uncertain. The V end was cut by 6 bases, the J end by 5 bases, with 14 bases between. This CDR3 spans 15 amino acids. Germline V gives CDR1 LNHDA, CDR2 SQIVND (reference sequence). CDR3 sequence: CASRAITLNNSPLHF. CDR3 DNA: TGTGCCAGTAGAGCGATTACCCTGAATAATTCACCCCTCCACTTT.

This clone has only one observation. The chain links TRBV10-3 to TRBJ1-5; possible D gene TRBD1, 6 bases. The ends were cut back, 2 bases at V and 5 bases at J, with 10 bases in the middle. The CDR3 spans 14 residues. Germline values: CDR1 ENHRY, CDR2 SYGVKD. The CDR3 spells CAISEGGGHQPQHF. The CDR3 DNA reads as TGTGCCATCAGTGAGGGGGGGGGCCATCAGCCCCAGCATTTT.

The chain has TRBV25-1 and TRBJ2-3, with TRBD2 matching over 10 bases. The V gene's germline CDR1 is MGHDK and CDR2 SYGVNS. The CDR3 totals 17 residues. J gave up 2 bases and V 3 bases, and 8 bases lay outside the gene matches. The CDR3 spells CASSELLAGDYTDTQYF. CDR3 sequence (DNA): TGTGCCAGCAGTGAGTTGCTAGCGGGAGACTACACAGATACGCAGTATTTT.

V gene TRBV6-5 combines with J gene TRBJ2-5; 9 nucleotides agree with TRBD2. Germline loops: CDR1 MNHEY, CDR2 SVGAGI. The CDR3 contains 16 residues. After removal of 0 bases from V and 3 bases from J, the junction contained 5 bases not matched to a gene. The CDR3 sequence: CASSYSWASGKETQYF. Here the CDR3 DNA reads TGTGCCAGCAGTTACTCTTGGGCTAGCGGGAAAGAGACCCAGTACTTC.

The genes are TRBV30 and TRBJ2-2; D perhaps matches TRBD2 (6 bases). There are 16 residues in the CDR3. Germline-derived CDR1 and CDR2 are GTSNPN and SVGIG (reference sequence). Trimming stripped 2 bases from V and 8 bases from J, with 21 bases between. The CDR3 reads CAWSLNYVGEEGELFF. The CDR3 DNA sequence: TGTGCCTGGAGTCTTAATTATGTGGGGGAGGAAGGGGAGCTGTTTTTT.

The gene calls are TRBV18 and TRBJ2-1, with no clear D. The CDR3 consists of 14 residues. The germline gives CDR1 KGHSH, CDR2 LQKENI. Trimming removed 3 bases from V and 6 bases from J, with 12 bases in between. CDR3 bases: TGTGCCAGCTCACCTATAACGGGTTCCAATGAGCAGTTCTTC. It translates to CASSPITGSNEQFF.

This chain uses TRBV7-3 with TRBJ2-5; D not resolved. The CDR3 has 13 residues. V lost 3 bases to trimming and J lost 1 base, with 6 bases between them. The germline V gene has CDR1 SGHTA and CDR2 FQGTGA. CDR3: CASSFTGQETQYF. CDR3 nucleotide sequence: TGTGCCAGCAGCTTCACGGGCCAAGAGACCCAGTACTTC.